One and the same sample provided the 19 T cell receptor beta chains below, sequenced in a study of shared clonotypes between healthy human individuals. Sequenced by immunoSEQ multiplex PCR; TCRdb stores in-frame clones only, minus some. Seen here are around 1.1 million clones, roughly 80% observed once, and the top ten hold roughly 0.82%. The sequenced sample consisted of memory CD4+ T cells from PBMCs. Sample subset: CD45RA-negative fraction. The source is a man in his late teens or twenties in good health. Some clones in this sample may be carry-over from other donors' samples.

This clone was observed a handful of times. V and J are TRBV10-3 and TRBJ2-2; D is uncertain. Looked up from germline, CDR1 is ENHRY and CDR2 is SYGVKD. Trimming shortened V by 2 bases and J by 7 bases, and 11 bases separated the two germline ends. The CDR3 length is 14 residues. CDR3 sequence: CAISEIAGHGELFF. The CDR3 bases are TGTGCCATCAGTGAGATCGCTGGGCACGGGGAGCTGTTTTTT.

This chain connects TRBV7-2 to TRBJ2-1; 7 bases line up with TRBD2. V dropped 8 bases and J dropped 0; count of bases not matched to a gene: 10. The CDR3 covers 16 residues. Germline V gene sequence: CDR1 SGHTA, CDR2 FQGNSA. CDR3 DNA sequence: TGTGCCAGCCGAGAGGGAGGGAGGGCCTCCTACAATGAGCAGTTCTTC. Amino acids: CASREGGRASYNEQFF.

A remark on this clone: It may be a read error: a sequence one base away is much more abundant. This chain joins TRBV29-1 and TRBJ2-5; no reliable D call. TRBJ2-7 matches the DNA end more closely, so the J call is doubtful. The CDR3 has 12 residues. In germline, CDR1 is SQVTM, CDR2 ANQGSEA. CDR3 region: CSVDVSTYEQYF. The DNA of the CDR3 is TGCAGCGTTGATGTCAGTACCTACGAGCAGTACTTC.

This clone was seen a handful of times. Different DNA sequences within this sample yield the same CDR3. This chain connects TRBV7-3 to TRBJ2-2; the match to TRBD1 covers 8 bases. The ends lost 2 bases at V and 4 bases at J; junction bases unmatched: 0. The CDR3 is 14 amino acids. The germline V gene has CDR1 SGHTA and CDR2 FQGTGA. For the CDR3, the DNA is TGTGCCAGCAGCTTACAGGGGGCCACCGGGGAGCTGTTTTTT. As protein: CASSLQGATGELFF.

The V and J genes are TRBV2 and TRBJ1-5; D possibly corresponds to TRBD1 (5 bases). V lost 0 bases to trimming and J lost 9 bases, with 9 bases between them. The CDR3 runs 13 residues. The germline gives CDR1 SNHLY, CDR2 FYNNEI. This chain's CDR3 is CASSEAGDPPQHF. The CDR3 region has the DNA TGTGCCAGCAGTGAAGCGGGGGACCCGCCCCAGCATTTT.

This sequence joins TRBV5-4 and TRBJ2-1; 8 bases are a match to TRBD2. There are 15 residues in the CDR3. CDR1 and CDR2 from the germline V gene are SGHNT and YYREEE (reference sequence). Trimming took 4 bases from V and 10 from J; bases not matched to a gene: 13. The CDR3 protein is CASSQQRELGGEQFF. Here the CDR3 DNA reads TGTGCCAGCAGCCAGCAGCGGGAGCTGGGAGGGGAGCAGTTCTTC.

This CDR3 is CASSRTGTVSYEQYF. The DNA for the CDR3 is TGTGCCAGCAGCCGAACCGGGACAGTCTCCTACGAGCAGTACTTC. V and J are TRBV28 and TRBJ2-7; 7 nucleotides align to TRBD1. The CDR3 runs 15 residues. Germline V gene lookup returns CDR1 MDHEN and CDR2 SYDVKM. J gave up 0 bases and V 6 bases, and 8 bases lay outside the gene matches. The complete variable domain, with remaining parts taken from reference TRBV28 and TRBJ2-7, reads DVKVTQSSRYLVKRTGEKVFLECVQDMDHENMFWYRQDPGLGLRLIYFSYDVKMKEKGDIPEGYSVSREKKERFSLILESASTNQTSMYLCASSRTGTVSYEQYFGPGTRLTVT.

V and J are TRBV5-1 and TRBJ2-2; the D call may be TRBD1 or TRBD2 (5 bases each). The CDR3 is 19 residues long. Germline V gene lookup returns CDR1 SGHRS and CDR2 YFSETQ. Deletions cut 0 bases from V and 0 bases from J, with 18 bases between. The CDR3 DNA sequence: TGCGCCAGCAGCTTGGGTTTGAGGGACGGGACCCCGAACACCGGGGAGCTGTTTTTT. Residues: CASSLGLRDGTPNTGELFF.

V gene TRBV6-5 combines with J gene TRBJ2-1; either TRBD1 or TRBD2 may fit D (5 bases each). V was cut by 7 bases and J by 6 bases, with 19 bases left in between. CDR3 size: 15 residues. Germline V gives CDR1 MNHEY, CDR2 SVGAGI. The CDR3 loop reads CASTRGGQGINEQFF. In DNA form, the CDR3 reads TGTGCCAGCACCCGTGGGGGTCAGGGCATCAATGAGCAGTTCTTC.

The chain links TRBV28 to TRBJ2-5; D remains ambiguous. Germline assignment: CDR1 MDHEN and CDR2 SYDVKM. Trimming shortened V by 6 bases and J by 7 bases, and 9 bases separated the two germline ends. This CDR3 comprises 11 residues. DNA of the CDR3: TGTGCCAGCAGGACCGCGGTGACCCAGTACTTC. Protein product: CASRTAVTQYF.

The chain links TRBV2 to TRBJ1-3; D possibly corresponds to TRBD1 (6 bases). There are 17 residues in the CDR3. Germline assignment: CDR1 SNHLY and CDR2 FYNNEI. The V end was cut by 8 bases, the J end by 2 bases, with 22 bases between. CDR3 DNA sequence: TGTGCCAGCGGTACAGGGCCCGGGGGAACTCCTGGAAACACCATATATTTT. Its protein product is CASGTGPGGTPGNTIYF.

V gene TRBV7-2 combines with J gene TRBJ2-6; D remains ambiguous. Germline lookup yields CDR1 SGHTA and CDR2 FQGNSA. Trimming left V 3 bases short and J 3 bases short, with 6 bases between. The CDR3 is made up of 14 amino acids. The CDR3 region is CASSFLNGANVLTF. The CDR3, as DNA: TGTGCCAGCAGCTTTCTAAATGGGGCCAACGTCCTGACTTTC. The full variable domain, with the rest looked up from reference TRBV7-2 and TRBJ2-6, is GAGVSQSPSNKVTEKGKDVELRCDPISGHTALYWYRQSLGQGLEFLIYFQGNSAPDKSGLPSDRFSAERTGGSVSTLTIQRTQQEDSAVYLCASSFLNGANVLTFGAGSRLTVL.

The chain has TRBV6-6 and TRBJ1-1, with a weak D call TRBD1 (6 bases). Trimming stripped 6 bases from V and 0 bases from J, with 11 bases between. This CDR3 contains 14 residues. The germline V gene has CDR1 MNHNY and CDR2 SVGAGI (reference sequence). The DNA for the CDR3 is TGTGCCAGCAGGGACAGACCCATGAACACTGAAGCTTTCTTT. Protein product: CASRDRPMNTEAFF.

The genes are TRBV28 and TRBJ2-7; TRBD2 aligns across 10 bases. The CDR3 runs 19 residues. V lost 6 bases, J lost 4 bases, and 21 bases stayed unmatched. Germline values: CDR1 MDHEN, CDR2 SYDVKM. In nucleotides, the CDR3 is TGTGCCAGCAGCCCAATCACCCTCGGGCTAGCGGGAGAAGGGTACGAGCAGTACTTC. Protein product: CASSPITLGLAGEGYEQYF.

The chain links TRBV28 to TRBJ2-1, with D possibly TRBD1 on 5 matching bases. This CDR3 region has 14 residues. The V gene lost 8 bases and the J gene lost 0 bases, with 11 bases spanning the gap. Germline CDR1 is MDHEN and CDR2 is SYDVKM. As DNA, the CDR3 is TGTGCCAGCGGGGTCCAGGGCTCCTACAATGAGCAGTTCTTC. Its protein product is CASGVQGSYNEQFF.

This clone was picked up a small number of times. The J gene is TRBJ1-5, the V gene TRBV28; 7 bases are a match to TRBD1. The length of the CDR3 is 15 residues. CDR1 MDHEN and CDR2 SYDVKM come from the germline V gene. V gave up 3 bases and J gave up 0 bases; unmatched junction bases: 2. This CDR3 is CASSFTGVSNQPQHF. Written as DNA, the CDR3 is TGTGCCAGCAGTTTTACAGGGGTTAGCAATCAGCCCCAGCATTTT.

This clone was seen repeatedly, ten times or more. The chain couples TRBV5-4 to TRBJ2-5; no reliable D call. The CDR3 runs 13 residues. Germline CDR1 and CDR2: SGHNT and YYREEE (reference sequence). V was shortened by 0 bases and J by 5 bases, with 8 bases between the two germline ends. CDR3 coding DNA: TGTGCCAGCAGCTTGGTACCCCGGGAGACCCAGTACTTC. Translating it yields CASSLVPRETQYF.

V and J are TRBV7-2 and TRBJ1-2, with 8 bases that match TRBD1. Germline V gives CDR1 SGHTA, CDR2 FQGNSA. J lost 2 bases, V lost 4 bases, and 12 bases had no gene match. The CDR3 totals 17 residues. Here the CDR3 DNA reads TGTGCCAGCAGCTCGCGGGACAGGAGTTACCTAAACTATGGCTACACCTTC. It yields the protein CASSSRDRSYLNYGYTF.

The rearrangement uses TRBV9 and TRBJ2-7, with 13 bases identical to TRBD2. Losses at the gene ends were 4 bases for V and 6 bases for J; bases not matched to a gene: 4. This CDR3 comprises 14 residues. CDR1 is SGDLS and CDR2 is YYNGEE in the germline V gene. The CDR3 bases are TGTGCCAGCAGCTACGGACTAGCGGGAGCCGAGCAGTACTTC. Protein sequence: CASSYGLAGAEQYF.